Listed below are T cell receptor beta chains from one sample, sequenced in a study of CD8 T cells in ankylosing spondylitis. TCRdb reanalysed the 5' RACE reads using MiXCR and keeps one entry per CDR3 protein. The sample yields 20,000 to 30,000 distinct CDR3 sequences, 2% to 3% seen once. Sequenced: blood, either unsorted or a sorted T cell fraction (not recorded which). These receptors came from a female donor with ankylosing spondylitis or in good health (not recorded which). CDR3s include the opening cysteine and the closing phenylalanine or tryptophan. D genes are given only for firm matches. For some rows the clone size is stated as once, few or many, or as a class when expanded; others skip it.

D	V	J	size	CDR3	DNA
TRBD1	TRBV9	TRBJ1-6	many	CASSVSPSTGTGPPGSPLHF	TGTGCCAGCAGCGTAAGCCCCTCAACCGGGACAGGGCCTCCAGGGTCACCCCTCCACTTT
TRBD2	TRBV9	TRBJ2-7	many	CASSGTSGNYEQYF	TGTGCCAGCAGCGGCACTAGCGGGAATTACGAGCAGTACTTC
-	TRBV9	TRBJ1-6	many	CASSSTLNSPLHF	TGTGCCAGCAGCTCCACTTTGAATTCACCCCTCCACTTT
-	TRBV9	TRBJ2-7	many	CASSVAVGGEQYF	TGTGCCAGCAGCGTAGCGGTCGGTGGCGAGCAGTACTTC
TRBD2	TRBV27	TRBJ2-7	many	CASRQTSGFSYEEYF	TGTGCCAGCAGGCAGACTAGCGGTTTCTCCTACGAGGAGTACTTC
-	TRBV9	TRBJ2-7	many	CASSVSTISYEQYF	TGTGCCAGCAGCGTATCTACTATCTCCTACGAGCAGTACTTC
TRBD1	TRBV9	TRBJ2-1	many	CASSVEGGGQGFGEQFF	TGTGCCAGCAGCGTAGAGGGGGGGGGACAGGGGTTTGGTGAGCAGTTCTTC
-	TRBV9	TRBJ2-1	many	CASSERLRDGVYNEQFF	TGTGCCAGCAGCGAGCGACTCCGGGACGGGGTCTACAATGAGCAGTTCTTC
TRBD2	TRBV9	TRBJ2-7	many	CASSVAAGDAYEQYF	TGTGCCAGCAGCGTAGCGGCGGGAGACGCCTACGAGCAGTACTTC
TRBD2	TRBV9	TRBJ2-3	many	CASSVRVAGDTQYF	TGTGCCAGCAGCGTTAGAGTAGCGGGGGATACGCAGTATTTT
-	TRBV9	TRBJ2-1	large	CASSDSWGEYNEQFF	TGTGCCAGCAGCGATTCCTGGGGGGAATACAATGAGCAGTTCTTC
-	TRBV9	TRBJ2-7	-	CASSVELATYEQYF	TGTGCCAGCAGCGTAGAGCTAGCGACCTACGAGCAGTACTTC
-	TRBV9	TRBJ1-1	many	CASSTKLGGAPEAFF	TGTGCCAGCAGCACCAAACTAGGGGGGGCCCCTGAAGCTTTCTTT
-	TRBV9	TRBJ1-2	many	CASSVDQGTVETF	TGTGCCAGCAGCGTAGATCAGGGTACCGTGGAGACCTTC
TRBD1	TRBV9	TRBJ1-4	many	CASSETGGARLGEKLFF	TGTGCCAGCAGCGAAACAGGGGGCGCCAGGTTAGGTGAAAAACTGTTTTTT
-	TRBV9	TRBJ1-3	many	CASSVDAHGNTIYF	TGTGCCAGCAGCGTAGACGCACATGGCAACACCATATATTTT
TRBD2	TRBV9	TRBJ2-1	many	CASSVVLAEGDEQFF	TGTGCCAGCAGCGTAGTCCTAGCGGAAGGGGATGAGCAGTTCTTC
-	TRBV9	TRBJ2-6	many	CASSVGLGANVLTF	TGTGCCAGCAGCGTGGGCCTTGGGGCCAACGTCCTGACTTTC
-	TRBV9	TRBJ2-5	many	CASSVGGGTRETQYF	TGTGCCAGCAGCGTAGGAGGGGGGACCAGGGAGACCCAGTACTTC
-	TRBV15	TRBJ1-1	many	CATSPGRANTEAFF	TGTGCCACCAGCCCCGGGAGGGCAAACACTGAAGCTTTCTTT
-	TRBV9	TRBJ2-7	many	CASSVDPMGEQYF	TGTGCCAGCAGCGTAGACCCGATGGGCGAGCAGTACTTC
TRBD1	TRBV9	TRBJ1-2	many	CASSDAGTAYGYTF	TGTGCCAGCAGCGACGCCGGGACAGCCTATGGCTACACCTTC
-	TRBV9	TRBJ2-3	many	CASSITGIGTDTQYF	TGTGCCAGCAGCATCACAGGGATTGGCACAGATACGCAGTATTTT
-	TRBV9	TRBJ1-1	many	CASSEGVGQGLTEAFF	TGTGCCAGCAGCGAGGGGGTCGGGCAGGGGCTCACTGAAGCTTTCTTT